The T cell receptor beta chain described here comes from a study of technical replicates of blood from four donors. Assay used: immunoSEQ multiplex PCR; TCRdb lists only in-frame clones, some missing. Of tens of thousands of clones detected, over 90% appear once; the ten largest clones hold about 0.36%. Trimming removed 4 bases from V and 8 bases from J; junction bases left unmatched: 11. The CDR3 has 15 amino acids. CDR1 MDHEN and CDR2 SYDVKM come from the germline V gene. The specimen sequenced was T cells isolated from PBMCs. The source is a human donor in good health. The genes are TRBV28 and TRBJ1-3; 7 nucleotides line up with TRBD1. Here the CDR3 reads CASSSGDREADTIYF. CDR3 nucleotide sequence: TGTGCCAGCAGTTCGGGCGACAGGGAGGCGGACACCATATATTTT.